Each of the 14 T cell receptor beta chains below was sequenced from the same sample in a study of cytomegalovirus exposure and HLA in healthy donors. PCR amplification relied on 60 Vbeta primers (plus 13 Jbeta primers). Using immunoSEQ multiplex PCR, the repertoire was profiled, and TCRdb retains in-frame clones only, with some absent. The sample has fewer than 350,000 clones; around 90% are singletons. Sequencing was done on a sample of PBMCs. The source of these receptors is a young woman in good health and CMV-seronegative.

The gene calls are TRBV7-9 and TRBJ2-1; D gene ambiguous. The CDR3 contains 18 residues. The ends were cut back, 1 base at V and 1 base at J, with 17 bases in the middle. The germline CDR1 and CDR2 sequences are SEHNR and FQNEAQ (reference sequence). The CDR3 loop is CASSLGSSSGSSYNEQFF. The CDR3 coding sequence is TGTGCCAGCAGCTTAGGCTCCTCGAGTGGTAGTTCCTACAATGAGCAGTTCTTC.

This chain links TRBV5-1 with TRBJ1-3; TRBD1 aligns across 11 bases. The CDR3 totals 16 residues. V lost 4 bases, J lost 3 bases, and 6 bases stayed unmatched. Germline V gene lookup returns CDR1 SGHRS and CDR2 YFSETQ. CDR3 residues: CASSEGQGADGNTIYF. In nucleotides, the CDR3 is TGCGCCAGCAGCGAAGGACAGGGGGCGGATGGAAACACCATATATTTT. Full variable domain (missing parts from reference TRBV5-1 and TRBJ1-3): KAGVTQTPRYLIKTRGQQVTLSCSPISGHRSVSWYQQTPGQGLQFLFEYFSETQRNKGNFPGRFSGRQFSNSRSEMNVSTLELGDSALYLCASSEGQGADGNTIYFGEGSWLTVV.

The chain joins TRBV6-5 to TRBJ2-1, with TRBD1 matching over 9 bases. Germline CDR1 is MNHEY and CDR2 is SVGAGI. J lost 5 bases, V lost 5 bases, and 7 bases had no gene match. CDR3 length equals 15 residues. CDR3 residues: CASSAGQGVNNEQFF. Written as DNA, the CDR3 is TGTGCCAGCAGTGCGGGACAGGGAGTGAACAATGAGCAGTTCTTC.

The chain employs TRBV2 and TRBJ1-1, with TRBD1 as a possible D gene (6 bases). The CDR3 loop spans 15 amino acids. The ends were cut back, 6 bases at V and 1 base at J, with 15 bases in the middle. Germline assignment: CDR1 SNHLY and CDR2 FYNNEI. The CDR3 reads CASRADLQGNTEAFF. CDR3 DNA sequence: TGTGCCAGCAGGGCCGATCTACAGGGGAACACTGAAGCTTTCTTT. The full variable domain, rest sourced from reference TRBV2 and TRBJ1-1, is EPEVTQTPSHQVTQMGQEVILRCVPISNHLYFYWYRQILGQKVEFLVSFYNNEISEKSEIFDDQFSVERPDGSNFTLKIRSTKLEDSAMYFCASRADLQGNTEAFFGQGTRLTVV.

V and J are TRBV7-6 and TRBJ1-2; D is uncertain. The CDR3 has 14 amino acids. Germline loops: CDR1 SGHVS, CDR2 FNYEAQ. The ends were cut back, 1 base at V and 6 bases at J, with 12 bases in the middle. The CDR3 sequence: CASSLGGVRDGYTF. For the CDR3, the DNA is TGTGCCAGCAGCTTAGGCGGGGTCCGAGATGGCTACACCTTC. Combining the CDR3 with reference TRBV7-6 and TRBJ1-2 gives the whole variable domain GAGVSQSPRYKVTKRGQDVALRCDPISGHVSLYWYRQALGQGPEFLTYFNYEAQQDKSGLPNDRFSAERPEGSISTLTIQRTEQRDSAMYRCASSLGGVRDGYTFGSGTRLTVV.

V and J are TRBV7-2 and TRBJ2-5; 13 bases are shared with TRBD2. This CDR3 contains 15 residues. Per the germline V gene, CDR1 is SGHTA and CDR2 is FQGNSA. V lost 4 bases to trimming and J lost 7 bases; unmatched junction nucleotides: 6. The CDR3 protein is CASSSGLAGWVTQYF. For the CDR3, the DNA is TGTGCCAGCAGCTCGGGACTAGCGGGGTGGGTGACCCAGTACTTC.

The CDR3 region is CASSDSNGGADTQYF. CDR3 coding DNA: TGTGCCAGCAGTGACTCGAACGGGGGGGCAGATACGCAGTATTTT. This chain connects TRBV6-4 to TRBJ2-3; TRBD2 matches at 8 bases. The CDR3 is 15 amino acids. CDR1 MRHNA and CDR2 SNTAGT come from the germline V gene. Trimming took 0 bases from V and 4 from J; bases not matched to a gene: 3.

The chain uses TRBV6-5 and TRBJ2-1, with TRBD2 identical over 8 bases. In germline, CDR1 is MNHEY, CDR2 SVGAGI. CDR3 length: 16 residues. The V gene end was trimmed by 0 bases and the J gene end by 1 base; junction bases not matched to a gene: 2. The CDR3 protein is CASSYSAGASYNEQFF. CDR3 nucleotide sequence: TGTGCCAGCAGTTACTCAGCGGGGGCGTCCTACAATGAGCAGTTCTTC.

This sequence joins TRBV5-4 and TRBJ2-7; D unclear. CDR3 length: 12 residues. Trimming took off 0 bases at V and 6 bases at J, with 7 bases between the two ends. Germline V gene data show CDR1 as SGHNT and CDR2 as YYREEE (reference sequence). The CDR3 loop is CASSLVQSEQYF. For the CDR3, the DNA is TGTGCCAGCAGCTTGGTACAGAGCGAGCAGTACTTC. The full variable domain, in which reference TRBV5-4 and TRBJ2-7 provide the parts outside the CDR3, is ETGVTQSPTHLIKTRGQQVTLRCSSQSGHNTVSWYQQALGQGPQFIFQYYREEENGRGNFPPRFSGLQFPNYSSELNVNALELDDSALYLCASSLVQSEQYFGPGTRLTVT.

This clone has more than one count but fewer than ten. The V call is TRBV4-1, the J call TRBJ2-7; 7 nucleotides align to TRBD1. The CDR3 runs to 15 residues. The germline V gene encodes CDR1 MGHRA and CDR2 YSYEKL. V shed 4 bases and J 2 bases; nucleotides not matched to a gene: 8. The CDR3 loop is CASSLSQGVAYEQYF. The CDR3 region has the DNA TGCGCCAGCAGCCTAAGTCAGGGGGTAGCCTACGAGCAGTACTTC.

This chain joins TRBV9 and TRBJ2-1, with TRBD2 matching over 9 bases. Germline lookup yields CDR1 SGDLS and CDR2 YYNGEE. The CDR3 runs 17 residues. V trimming: 4 bases; J trimming: 1 base; junction bases outside the gene matches: 9. CDR3 nucleotides: TGTGCCAGCAGCCTCCCTGGAAGCGGGGGGTCCTACAATGAGCAGTTCTTC. This sequence encodes CASSLPGSGGSYNEQFF.

The rearrangement joins TRBV5-4 to TRBJ1-5; D is perhaps TRBD1 (5 bases). This CDR3 has 17 residues. Germline V gives CDR1 SGHNT, CDR2 YYREEE (reference sequence). Between the trimmed V and J ends, which lost 3 bases and 2 bases, there was a span of 18 bases. CDR3 loop: CASSWGGGTAGNQPQHF. As DNA, the CDR3 is TGTGCCAGCAGCTGGGGCGGGGGAACGGCGGGCAATCAGCCCCAGCATTTT.

The gene calls are TRBV6-8 and TRBJ1-5, with 8 bases identical to TRBD1. The V segment lost 4 bases and the J segment 4 bases; nucleotides outside the gene matches: 6. The CDR3 runs to 15 residues. From germline, CDR1 is MNHGY and CDR2 SAAAGT. CDR3: CASSSDREVNQPQHF. Here the CDR3 DNA reads TGTGCCAGCAGTTCGGACAGGGAAGTTAATCAGCCCCAGCATTTT.

V gene TRBV9 combines with J gene TRBJ1-5, with 7 bases matching TRBD1. This CDR3 region has 15 residues. Trimming cost V 0 bases and J 7 bases; bases outside gene matches: 7. Germline values: CDR1 SGDLS, CDR2 YYNGEE. The CDR3 spells CASSVDLRGQQPQHF. CDR3 nucleotide sequence: TGTGCCAGCAGCGTAGATCTGAGGGGGCAGCAGCCCCAGCATTTT. The full variable domain, in which reference TRBV9 and TRBJ1-5 provide the parts outside the CDR3, is DSGVTQTPKHLITATGQRVTLRCSPRSGDLSVYWYQQSLDQGLQFLIQYYNGEERAKGNILERFSAQQFPDLHSELNLSSLELGDSALYFCASSVDLRGQQPQHFGDGTRLSIL.